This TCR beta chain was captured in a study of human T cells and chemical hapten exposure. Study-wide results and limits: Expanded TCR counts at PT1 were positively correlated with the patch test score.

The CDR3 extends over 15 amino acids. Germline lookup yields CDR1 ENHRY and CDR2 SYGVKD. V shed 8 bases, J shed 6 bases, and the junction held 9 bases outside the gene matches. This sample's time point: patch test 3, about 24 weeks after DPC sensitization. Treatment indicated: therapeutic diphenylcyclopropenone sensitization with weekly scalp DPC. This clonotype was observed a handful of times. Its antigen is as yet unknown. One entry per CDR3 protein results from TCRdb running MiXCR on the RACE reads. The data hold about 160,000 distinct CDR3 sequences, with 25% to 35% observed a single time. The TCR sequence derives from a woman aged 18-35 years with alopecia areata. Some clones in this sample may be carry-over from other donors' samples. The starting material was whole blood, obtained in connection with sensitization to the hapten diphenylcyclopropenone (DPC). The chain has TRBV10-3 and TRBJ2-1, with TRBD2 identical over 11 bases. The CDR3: CAIALAGGLSNEQFF. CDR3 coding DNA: TGTGCCATCGCTCTAGCGGGAGGATTGAGCAATGAGCAGTTCTTC.